The sequence of this T cell receptor (beta chain) was determined in a study of regulatory T cells in long-lasting Graves disease. The time point is: persistent/refractory GD, antithyroid drugs over 5 years with positive TRAb. Making the TCR library involved RNA that had been extracted from PBMCs. The V gene's germline CDR1 is SGHVS and CDR2 FNYEAQ. V was clipped by 4 bases and J by 4 bases, with 10 bases between them. This CDR3 is built from 13 residues. Assembly of TCR beta libraries relied on iRepertoire HTBI primers together with Arm-PCR of CDR3 regions. TCRdb reprocessed the multiplex PCR reads via MiXCR and lists one record per CDR3 protein. The table includes 700,000 or so distinct CDR3 sequences, 25% to 30% detected once. This clonotype was seen a handful of times.

The specimen comprised peripheral blood mononuclear cells (PBMCs), sampled when the disease was refractory, from a patient treated with antithyroid drugs. This rearrangement joins TRBV7-6 to TRBJ1-1; D not certain. The sequence derives from a female donor with Graves disease. CDR3 in amino acids: CASSSDLITEAFF. The CDR3 DNA sequence: TGTGCCAGCAGCTCCGACCTTATCACTGAAGCTTTCTTT.